This is a list of T cell receptor beta chains from one sample in a study of T cell repertoires in cytomegalovirus infection. TCRdb itself ran the reads through MiXCR, one entry per CDR3 protein. The sample shows about 260,000 distinct CDR3 sequences, roughly an eighth of them seen only once. Sequencing was carried out using PBMCs. Receptors were obtained from a human donor in good health (CMV status not recorded). Some clones in this sample may be carry-over from other donors' samples. Each CDR3 is given with its conserved first and last residue. Each record gives: CDR3 protein, CDR3 DNA, D gene, J gene, clone size, V gene. A D gene is named only where the DNA matches it firmly. Where a row states a size, it is once, few, many or the class of an expanded clone; other rows omit it.

CDR3aa: CATSRERATEAFF; CDR3nt: TGTGCCACCAGCAGAGAACGAGCTACTGAAGCTTTCTTT; d_gene: NA; j_gene: TRBJ1-1; abundance: few; v_gene: TRBV15
CDR3aa: CASSSSKGLVRTYEQYF; CDR3nt: TGTGCCAGCAGCTCGTCAAAGGGACTAGTCAGAACCTACGAGCAGTACTTC; d_gene: TRBD2; j_gene: TRBJ2-7; abundance: NA; v_gene: TRBV11-2
CDR3aa: CASSPIEGEDTF; CDR3nt: TGTGCCAGCAGCCCTATCGAAGGGGAGGACACCTTC; d_gene: NA; j_gene: TRBJ1-2; abundance: many; v_gene: TRBV7-9
CDR3aa: CASKPSRGSAEQYF; CDR3nt: TGTGCCAGCAAGCCCAGTAGGGGGTCGGCCGAGCAGTACTTC; d_gene: NA; j_gene: TRBJ2-7; abundance: many; v_gene: TRBV6-1
CDR3aa: CASRASGEYNEQFF; CDR3nt: TGTGCCAGCAGAGCTAGCGGGGAGTACAATGAGCAGTTCTTC; d_gene: TRBD2; j_gene: TRBJ2-1; abundance: NA; v_gene: TRBV6-4
CDR3aa: CASSFLMQGANHEQFF; CDR3nt: TGTGCCAGCAGTTTTCTTATGCAGGGGGCGAACCATGAGCAGTTCTTC; d_gene: TRBD1; j_gene: TRBJ2-1; abundance: many; v_gene: TRBV12-3/TRBV12-4
CDR3aa: CASSPPPGSQPQHF; CDR3nt: TGTGCCAGCAGTCCCCCACCGGGAAGTCAGCCCCAGCATTTT; d_gene: NA; j_gene: TRBJ1-5; abundance: many; v_gene: TRBV28
CDR3aa: CASSSRTGLGYEQYF; CDR3nt: TGTGCCAGCAGCTCAAGGACAGGGTTGGGTTACGAGCAGTACTTC; d_gene: TRBD1; j_gene: TRBJ2-7; abundance: many; v_gene: TRBV7-6
CDR3aa: CASSLGGALYNEQFF; CDR3nt: TGTGCCAGCAGCTTAGGGGGAGCCCTCTACAATGAGCAGTTCTTC; d_gene: NA; j_gene: TRBJ2-1; abundance: many; v_gene: TRBV7-2
CDR3aa: CASRDREAGELFF; CDR3nt: TGTGCCAGCCGGGACAGGGAGGCCGGGGAGCTGTTTTTT; d_gene: TRBD1; j_gene: TRBJ2-2; abundance: many; v_gene: TRBV19
CDR3aa: CASNVRGQETQYF; CDR3nt: TGTGCCAGCAACGTCAGGGGCCAAGAGACCCAGTACTTC; d_gene: NA; j_gene: TRBJ2-5; abundance: many; v_gene: TRBV28
CDR3aa: CASSLEGREYEQFF; CDR3nt: TGTGCCAGCAGCTTAGAGGGCAGGGAGTATGAGCAGTTCTTC; d_gene: NA; j_gene: TRBJ2-1; abundance: few; v_gene: TRBV7-6
CDR3aa: CASSHPLDTGELFF; CDR3nt: TGTGCCAGTAGTCACCCCTTGGACACCGGGGAGCTGTTTTTT; d_gene: NA; j_gene: TRBJ2-2; abundance: few; v_gene: TRBV19
CDR3aa: CASSQGAPGHIEETQYF; CDR3nt: TGTGCCAGCAGCCAAGGGGCTCCGGGACATATCGAAGAGACCCAGTACTTC; d_gene: NA; j_gene: TRBJ2-5; abundance: NA; v_gene: TRBV14
CDR3aa: CASSPNISPNAFF; CDR3nt: TGTGCCAGCAGCCCAAATATTTCCCCGAATGCTTTCTTT; d_gene: NA; j_gene: TRBJ1-1; abundance: many; v_gene: TRBV7-9
CDR3aa: CASSLDGWAGRGYTF; CDR3nt: TGTGCCAGCAGCTTGGATGGGTGGGCGGGAAGGGGCTACACCTTC; d_gene: NA; j_gene: TRBJ1-2; abundance: NA; v_gene: TRBV5-4
CDR3aa: CASSLRQPLSLKVYEQYF; CDR3nt: TGCGCCAGCAGCCTTAGACAACCCCTAAGCCTAAAAGTCTACGAGCAGTACTTC; d_gene: NA; j_gene: TRBJ2-7; abundance: NA; v_gene: TRBV5-1
CDR3aa: CASSQEGGGGEQYF; CDR3nt: TGTGCCAGCAGCCAAGAGGGCGGGGGAGGCGAGCAGTACTTC; d_gene: TRBD2; j_gene: TRBJ2-7; abundance: many; v_gene: TRBV4-2
CDR3aa: CASSEWLPLAKNIQYF; CDR3nt: TGTGCCAGCAGTGAGTGGCTACCCCTAGCCAAAAACATTCAGTACTTC; d_gene: NA; j_gene: TRBJ2-4; abundance: few; v_gene: TRBV6-4
CDR3aa: CSVVRGGPETQYF; CDR3nt: TGCAGCGTCGTCCGGGGAGGCCCAGAGACCCAGTACTTC; d_gene: NA; j_gene: TRBJ2-5; abundance: many; v_gene: TRBV29-1
CDR3aa: CASSHGTADTQYF; CDR3nt: TGTGCCAGCAGCCATGGGACAGCAGATACGCAGTATTTT; d_gene: TRBD1; j_gene: TRBJ2-3; abundance: many; v_gene: TRBV12-3/TRBV12-4
CDR3aa: CASSLEPWSSYNEQFF; CDR3nt: TGTGCCAGCAGCTTAGAGCCCTGGAGCTCCTACAATGAGCAGTTCTTC; d_gene: NA; j_gene: TRBJ2-1; abundance: many; v_gene: TRBV7-3
CDR3aa: CASSLETGGGNTIYF; CDR3nt: TGCGCCAGCAGCTTGGAAACAGGGGGTGGAAACACCATATATTTT; d_gene: TRBD1; j_gene: TRBJ1-3; abundance: NA; v_gene: TRBV5-1
CDR3aa: CASSVQGAVDEQYF; CDR3nt: TGTGCCAGCAGCGTACAGGGGGCAGTGGACGAGCAGTACTTC; d_gene: TRBD1; j_gene: TRBJ2-7; abundance: many; v_gene: TRBV7-8
CDR3aa: CSVEALGTGSSYEQYF; CDR3nt: TGCAGCGTTGAGGCATTAGGGACAGGAAGCTCCTACGAGCAGTACTTC; d_gene: TRBD1; j_gene: TRBJ2-7; abundance: NA; v_gene: TRBV29-1
CDR3aa: CSARAPDLSKGGYTF; CDR3nt: TGCAGTGCTAGAGCCCCAGACCTGTCTAAAGGGGGCTACACCTTC; d_gene: NA; j_gene: TRBJ1-2; abundance: few; v_gene: TRBV20-1
CDR3aa: CASAAEGPHDTQYF; CDR3nt: TGTGCCAGCGCGGCGGAGGGGCCGCACGATACGCAGTATTTT; d_gene: NA; j_gene: TRBJ2-3; abundance: many; v_gene: TRBV12-3/TRBV12-4
CDR3aa: CASSPGTGATYEQYF; CDR3nt: TGTGCCAGCAGTCCAGGGACAGGGGCCACCTACGAGCAGTACTTC; d_gene: TRBD1; j_gene: TRBJ2-7; abundance: few; v_gene: TRBV12-3/TRBV12-4
CDR3aa: CASSYSGLLAGINEQFF; CDR3nt: TGTGCCAGCAGTTACTCAGGGTTACTAGCGGGGATCAATGAGCAGTTCTTC; d_gene: TRBD2; j_gene: TRBJ2-1; abundance: NA; v_gene: TRBV6-2/TRBV6-3
CDR3aa: CASSTRTGGETQYF; CDR3nt: TGTGCCAGCAGTACCCGGACAGGGGGCGAGACCCAGTACTTC; d_gene: TRBD1; j_gene: TRBJ2-5; abundance: few; v_gene: TRBV2
CDR3aa: CASSPPGTQETQYF; CDR3nt: TGTGCCAGCAGCCCACCCGGGACTCAAGAGACCCAGTACTTC; d_gene: NA; j_gene: TRBJ2-5; abundance: many; v_gene: TRBV7-9
CDR3aa: CASSHRDGTYEQYF; CDR3nt: TGCGCCAGCAGTCACCGGGACGGAACCTACGAGCAGTACTTC; d_gene: NA; j_gene: TRBJ2-7; abundance: NA; v_gene: TRBV4-1
CDR3aa: CASSSPGSVTGELFF; CDR3nt: TGTGCCAGCAGCTCCCCCGGCAGTGTTACCGGGGAGCTGTTTTTT; d_gene: NA; j_gene: TRBJ2-2; abundance: few; v_gene: TRBV7-9
CDR3aa: CASSQSPGHWDTEAFF; CDR3nt: TGCGCCAGCAGTCAATCCCCGGGACATTGGGACACTGAAGCTTTCTTT; d_gene: NA; j_gene: TRBJ1-1; abundance: NA; v_gene: TRBV23-1
CDR3aa: CASSPLAGGKEQFF; CDR3nt: TGTGCCAGCAGCCCGCTAGCGGGGGGAAAGGAGCAGTTCTTC; d_gene: TRBD2; j_gene: TRBJ2-1; abundance: few; v_gene: TRBV11-1
CDR3aa: CASSRRGAGEQETQYF; CDR3nt: TGTGCCAGCAGCCGGCGTGGGGCGGGGGAACAAGAGACCCAGTACTTC; d_gene: TRBD2; j_gene: TRBJ2-5; abundance: few; v_gene: TRBV3-1
CDR3aa: CASSEGRGNIQYF; CDR3nt: TGTGCCAGCAGTGAGGGGCGCGGAAACATTCAGTACTTC; d_gene: NA; j_gene: TRBJ2-4; abundance: many; v_gene: TRBV6-1
CDR3aa: CASSDYGGETQYF; CDR3nt: TGTGCCAGCAGCGATTACGGCGGGGAGACCCAGTACTTC; d_gene: NA; j_gene: TRBJ2-5; abundance: many; v_gene: TRBV12-3/TRBV12-4
CDR3aa: CASSSTRSGGTGELFF; CDR3nt: TGCGCCAGCAGCTCGACCCGAAGTGGGGGCACCGGGGAGCTGTTTTTT; d_gene: NA; j_gene: TRBJ2-2; abundance: few; v_gene: TRBV5-1
CDR3aa: CASRLIGEQFF; CDR3nt: TGTGCCAGCAGGTTGATCGGGGAGCAGTTCTTC; d_gene: NA; j_gene: TRBJ2-1; abundance: many; v_gene: TRBV6-2/TRBV6-3
CDR3aa: CASSFSGSDTQYF; CDR3nt: TGTGCCAGCAGCTTCTCCGGGAGCGATACGCAGTATTTT; d_gene: NA; j_gene: TRBJ2-3; abundance: many; v_gene: TRBV7-2
CDR3aa: CSVGGTGGGGLFF; CDR3nt: TGCAGCGTTGGAGGGACAGGGGGAGGGGGGCTGTTTTTT; d_gene: TRBD1; j_gene: TRBJ2-2; abundance: NA; v_gene: TRBV29-1
CDR3aa: CASSEFLEKETQYF; CDR3nt: TGTGCCAGCAGTGAATTTTTAGAAAAGGAGACCCAGTACTTC; d_gene: NA; j_gene: TRBJ2-5; abundance: many; v_gene: TRBV6-1
CDR3aa: CASTLRTGQSPLHF; CDR3nt: TGTGCCAGCACCCTACGGACAGGGCAATCACCCCTCCACTTT; d_gene: TRBD1; j_gene: TRBJ1-6; abundance: few; v_gene: TRBV28
CDR3aa: CASSLRRGQNNQPQHF; CDR3nt: TGTGCCAGCAGCTTGCGCAGGGGTCAGAACAATCAGCCCCAGCATTTT; d_gene: NA; j_gene: TRBJ1-5; abundance: few; v_gene: TRBV5-6
CDR3aa: CASSLAGTGGKEQFF; CDR3nt: TGTGCCAGCAGTTTAGCGGGGACAGGGGGCAAAGAGCAGTTCTTC; d_gene: TRBD1; j_gene: TRBJ2-1; abundance: NA; v_gene: TRBV12-3/TRBV12-4
CDR3aa: CASSLGSMNTEAFF; CDR3nt: TGTGCCAGCAGCTTGGGATCAATGAACACTGAAGCTTTCTTT; d_gene: NA; j_gene: TRBJ1-1; abundance: many; v_gene: TRBV7-2
CDR3aa: CASSLGTGLNTEAFF; CDR3nt: TGTGCCAGCAGTTTAGGGACAGGCTTGAACACTGAAGCTTTCTTT; d_gene: TRBD1; j_gene: TRBJ1-1; abundance: many; v_gene: TRBV28
CDR3aa: CASSTPGAGNEQFF; CDR3nt: TGTGCCAGCAGTACCCCCGGGGCAGGGAATGAGCAGTTCTTC; d_gene: NA; j_gene: TRBJ2-1; abundance: many; v_gene: TRBV27
CDR3aa: CASSALEGAYGYTF; CDR3nt: TGTGCCAGCAGCGCACTTGAGGGGGCCTATGGCTACACCTTC; d_gene: TRBD1; j_gene: TRBJ1-2; abundance: many; v_gene: TRBV7-2
CDR3aa: CASSRITSGVVNEQFF; CDR3nt: TGCGCCAGCAGCCGGATCACTAGCGGGGTGGTGAATGAGCAGTTCTTC; d_gene: TRBD2; j_gene: TRBJ2-1; abundance: many; v_gene: TRBV4-1
CDR3aa: CASIPTLAARSEQYF; CDR3nt: TGTGCCAGCATCCCGACCCTAGCGGCGAGAAGCGAGCAGTACTTC; d_gene: TRBD2; j_gene: TRBJ2-7; abundance: many; v_gene: TRBV6-2/TRBV6-3